This TCR beta chain was recorded in a study of shared clonotypes between healthy human individuals. About the study: CD4 naive cells filled three plates per donor, CD4 memory three, CD8 naive two and CD8 memory one.

Generated by immunoSEQ multiplex PCR, the TCRdb table keeps only in-frame clones and is missing some. Of more than 500,000 clones in the sample, 95% to 97% were seen once. The V end lost 5 bases, the J end lost 2 bases, and 16 bases lay between the germline ends. The germline V gene encodes CDR1 SGHVS and CDR2 FQNEAQ. The CDR3 sequence is 16 residues long. CD4+ cells were split into CD45RA+ naive and CD45RA-negative memory subsets. The receptor comes from a woman in her thirties in good health. This rearrangement joins TRBV7-8 to TRBJ2-1; D gene ambiguous. Source material: naive CD4+ T cells sorted from blood. Subset reported: CD45RA+ positively selected. For the CDR3, the DNA is TGTGCCAGCAGCCCTCCCGCGGTGCCGGCCTACAATGAGCAGTTCTTC. This sequence encodes CASSPPAVPAYNEQFF.